This entry features one T cell receptor (beta chain) sequence. Its matching antigen is unknown. This entry is derived from a study of T cell responses to AZD1222 COVID-19 vaccine. Study-wide points: Sampling that yielded the repertoires occurred only after the peak T cell response. The breadth and depth of Spike-specific TCRs increased once two AZD1222 doses had been given. Seropositive at baseline were only a handful of AZD1222 recipients.

Data came from immunoSEQ multiplex PCR; TCRdb stores just in-frame clones and leaves some out. The table shows around 130,000 clones, with about 93% occurring only once. The material sequenced was peripheral blood, taken 28 days after the second dose of the MenACWY control vaccine. The receptor was isolated from an adult who received the MenACWY meningococcal vaccine as a control.

CDR3 protein: CASSPTGFGSPLHF. The CDR3 DNA reads TGTGCCAGCAGCCCGACAGGTTTTGGTTCACCCCTCCACTTT. This chain links TRBV7-2 with TRBJ1-6; D is possibly TRBD1 (6 bases). Trimming shortened V by 5 bases and J by 9 bases, and 14 bases separated the two germline ends. Germline V CDR1 and CDR2: SGHTA, FQGNSA. The CDR3 has 14 amino acids.